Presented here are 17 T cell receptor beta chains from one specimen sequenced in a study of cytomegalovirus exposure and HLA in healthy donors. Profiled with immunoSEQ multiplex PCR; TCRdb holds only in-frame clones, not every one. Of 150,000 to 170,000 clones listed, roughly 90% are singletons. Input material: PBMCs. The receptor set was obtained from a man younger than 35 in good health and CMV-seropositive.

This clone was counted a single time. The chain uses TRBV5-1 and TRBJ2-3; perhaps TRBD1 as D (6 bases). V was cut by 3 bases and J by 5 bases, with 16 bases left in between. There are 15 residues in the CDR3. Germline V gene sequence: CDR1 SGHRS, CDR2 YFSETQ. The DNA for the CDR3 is TGCGCCAGCAGCTCACCAGGGACACTCCAAGATACGCAGTATTTT. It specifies CASSSPGTLQDTQYF.

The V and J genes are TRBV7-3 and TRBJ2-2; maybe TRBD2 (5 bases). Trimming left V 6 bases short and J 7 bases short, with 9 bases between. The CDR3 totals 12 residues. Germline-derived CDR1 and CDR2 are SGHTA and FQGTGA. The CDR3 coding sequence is TGTGCCAGCAGGAGGGAGAACGGGGAGCTGTTTTTT. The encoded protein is CASRRENGELFF. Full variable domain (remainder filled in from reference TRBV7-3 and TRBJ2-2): GAGVSQTPSNKVTEKGKYVELRCDPISGHTALYWYRQSLGQGPEFLIYFQGTGAADDSGLPNDRFFAVRPEGSVSTLKIQRTERGDSAVYLCASRRENGELFFGEGSRLTVL.

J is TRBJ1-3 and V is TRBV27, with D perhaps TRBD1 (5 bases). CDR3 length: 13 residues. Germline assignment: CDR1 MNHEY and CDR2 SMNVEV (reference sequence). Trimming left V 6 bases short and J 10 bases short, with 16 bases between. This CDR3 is CASRGTGRGTIYF. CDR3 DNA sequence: TGTGCCAGCAGGGGGACGGGCCGGGGGACCATATATTTT.

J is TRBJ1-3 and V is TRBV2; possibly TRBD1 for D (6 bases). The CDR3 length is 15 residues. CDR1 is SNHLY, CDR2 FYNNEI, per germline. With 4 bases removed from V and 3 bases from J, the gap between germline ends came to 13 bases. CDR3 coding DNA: TGTGCCAGCAGTGTAATACAGGGATTTGGAAACACCATATATTTT. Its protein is CASSVIQGFGNTIYF.

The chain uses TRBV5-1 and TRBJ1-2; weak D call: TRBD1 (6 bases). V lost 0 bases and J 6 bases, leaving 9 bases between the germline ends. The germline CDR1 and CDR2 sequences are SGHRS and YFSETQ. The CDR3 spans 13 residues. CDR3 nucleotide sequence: TGCGCCAGCAGCTTGGGGGGGCAGAATGGCTACACCTTC. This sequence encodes CASSLGGQNGYTF.

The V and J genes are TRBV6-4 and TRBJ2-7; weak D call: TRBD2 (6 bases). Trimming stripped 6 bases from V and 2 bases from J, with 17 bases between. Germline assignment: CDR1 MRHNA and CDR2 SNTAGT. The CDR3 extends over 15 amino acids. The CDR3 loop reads CASSSLPGATYEQYF. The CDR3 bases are TGTGCCAGCAGCTCTCTGCCGGGAGCAACCTACGAGCAGTACTTC.

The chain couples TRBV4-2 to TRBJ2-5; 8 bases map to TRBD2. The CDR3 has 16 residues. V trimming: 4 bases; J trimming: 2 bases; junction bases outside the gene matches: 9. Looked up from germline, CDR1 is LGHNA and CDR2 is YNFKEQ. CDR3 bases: TGTGCCAGCAGCCTCCGAGGGGCGGGAGGACAAGAGACCCAGTACTTC. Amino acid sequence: CASSLRGAGGQETQYF.

DNA for the CDR3: TGCAGCGTCTCTCCGGGGGCTAGCGGGGGGGCCCGGGATACGCAGTATTTT. Amino acids: CSVSPGASGGARDTQYF. The chain links TRBV29-1 to TRBJ2-3; 12 nucleotides line up with TRBD2. The germline V gene encodes CDR1 SQVTM and CDR2 ANQGSEA. This CDR3 region has 17 residues. Trimming took 6 bases from V and 6 from J; bases not matched to a gene: 16.

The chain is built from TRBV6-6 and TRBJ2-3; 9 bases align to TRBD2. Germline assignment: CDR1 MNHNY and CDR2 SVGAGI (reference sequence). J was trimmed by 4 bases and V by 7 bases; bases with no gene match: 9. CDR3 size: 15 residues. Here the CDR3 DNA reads TGTGCCAGCACCTGGGGTGGCGGGGGGGCAGATACGCAGTATTTT. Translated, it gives CASTWGGGGADTQYF.

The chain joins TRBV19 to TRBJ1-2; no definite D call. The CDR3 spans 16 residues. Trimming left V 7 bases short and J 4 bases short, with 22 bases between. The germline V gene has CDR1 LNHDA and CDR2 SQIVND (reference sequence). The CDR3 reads CASTLMGVGKIYGYTF. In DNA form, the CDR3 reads TGTGCCAGTACTCTGATGGGAGTGGGCAAAATCTATGGCTACACCTTC.

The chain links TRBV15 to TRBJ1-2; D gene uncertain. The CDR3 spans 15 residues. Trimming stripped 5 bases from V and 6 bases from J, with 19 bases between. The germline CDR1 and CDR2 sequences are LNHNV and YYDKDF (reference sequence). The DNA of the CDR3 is TGTGCCACCAGCCGGCAGGAGGTCTCACGCGATGGCTACACCTTC. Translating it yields CATSRQEVSRDGYTF.

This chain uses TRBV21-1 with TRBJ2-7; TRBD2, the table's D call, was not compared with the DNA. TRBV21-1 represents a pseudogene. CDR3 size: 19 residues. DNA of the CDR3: TGTGCCAGCAGCAACCCGGGGACTAGCGGAGGTACCAGCTCCTACGAGCAGTACTTC. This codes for CASSNPGTSGGTSSYEQYF.

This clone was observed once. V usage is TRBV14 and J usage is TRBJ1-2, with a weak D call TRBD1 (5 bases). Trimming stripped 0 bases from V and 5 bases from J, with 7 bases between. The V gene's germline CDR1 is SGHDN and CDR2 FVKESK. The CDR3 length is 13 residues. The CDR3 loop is CASSQEGVYGYTF. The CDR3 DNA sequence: TGTGCCAGCAGCCAAGAAGGGGTATATGGCTACACCTTC.

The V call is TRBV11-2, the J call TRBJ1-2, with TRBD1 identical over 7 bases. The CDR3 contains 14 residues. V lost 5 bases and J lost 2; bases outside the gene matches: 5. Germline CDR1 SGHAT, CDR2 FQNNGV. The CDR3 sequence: CASSAPGQNYGYTF. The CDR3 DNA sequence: TGTGCCAGCAGCGCACCGGGACAGAACTATGGCTACACCTTC.

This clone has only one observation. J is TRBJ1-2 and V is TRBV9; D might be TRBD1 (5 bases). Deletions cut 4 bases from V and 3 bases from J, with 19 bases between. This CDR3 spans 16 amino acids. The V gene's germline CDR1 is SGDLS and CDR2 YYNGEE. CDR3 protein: CASSLHPGGVDYGYTF. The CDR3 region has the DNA TGTGCCAGCAGCCTCCACCCCGGAGGGGTAGACTATGGCTACACCTTC.

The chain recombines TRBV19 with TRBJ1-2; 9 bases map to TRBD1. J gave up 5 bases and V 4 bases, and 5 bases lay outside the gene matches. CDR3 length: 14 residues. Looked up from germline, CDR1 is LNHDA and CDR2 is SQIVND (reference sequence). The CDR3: CASSTGQGRYGYTF. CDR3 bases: TGTGCCAGTAGTACGGGACAGGGCCGTTATGGCTACACCTTC.

CDR3 nucleotides: TGCGCCAGCATCCCCAGCGGGACTAGCGGGGCCATTTTACGATGCACAGATACGCAGTATTTT. Translated: CASIPSGTSGAILRCTDTQYF. The chain couples TRBV4-3 to TRBJ2-3, with 13 nucleotides matching TRBD2. The CDR3 runs to 21 residues. The ends lost 7 bases at V and 1 base at J; junction bases unmatched: 20. Germline V gene data show CDR1 as LGHNA and CDR2 as YSLEER.